This TCR beta chain was obtained from a study of Graves' ophthalmopathy and Graves' hyperthyroidism. Many counts were recorded for this clonotype. The CDR3 contains 14 residues. Germline V gene sequence: CDR1 SGHAT, CDR2 FQNNGV. V lost 4 bases and J 6 bases, leaving 15 bases between the germline ends. Researchers took RNA transcripts and amplified TCR beta CDR3 regions from them. Second-round multiplex PCR came after first-round RT-PCR with HTBI primers. Via MiXCR, TCRdb re-called the multiplex PCR reads, giving one row per CDR3 protein. Here the sample spans roughly 380,000 distinct CDR3 sequences, 15% being singletons.

The clonotype originates from a woman under 30 with stable Graves' hyperthyroidism. The sample consisted of peripheral blood. This chain connects TRBV11-2 to TRBJ1-1, with D possibly TRBD1 on 5 matching bases. The CDR3, as DNA: TGTGCCAGCAGCTCCCTCAGGGAGTGGCCTGAAGCTTTCTTT. Translation gives CASSSLREWPEAFF.